Presented here are 5 T cell receptor beta chains from one specimen sequenced in a study of T cells in Graves' hyperthyroidism and ophthalmopathy. Amplification yielded TCR beta CDR3 regions, with RNA transcripts as the source. Using the HTBI primer set, a first-round RT-PCR was run on the TCR CDR3. TCRdb independently ran MiXCR on the multiplex PCR reads; one entry per CDR3 protein. Of fewer than 650,000 distinct CDR3 sequences listed, 11% to 15% were seen once; the top ten hold approximately 6.4%. Sample: blood. These receptors were collected from a young woman with Graves' ophthalmopathy.

The chain recombines TRBV4-2 with TRBJ2-2; maybe TRBD2 (5 bases). The CDR3 totals 14 residues. Per the germline V gene, CDR1 is LGHNA and CDR2 is YNFKEQ. V was shortened by 0 bases and J by 8 bases, with 10 bases between the two germline ends. CDR3 loop: CASSQEGAEGELFF. The CDR3 coding sequence is TGTGCCAGCAGCCAAGAGGGAGCGGAGGGGGAGCTGTTTTTT.

CDR3 residues: CATRGIRNTEAFF. CDR3 coding DNA: TGTGCCACCAGAGGAATAAGGAACACTGAAGCTTTCTTT. V usage is TRBV24-1 and J usage is TRBJ1-1; D not certain. V gave up 7 bases and J gave up 1 base, with 9 bases separating them. The CDR3 loop spans 13 amino acids. Germline V gives CDR1 KGHDR, CDR2 SFDVKD.

Ten or more counts support this clonotype. The gene calls are TRBV12-3 or TRBV12-4 and TRBJ1-5; TRBD1 is a possible D gene (5 bases). The germline V and J ends were trimmed by 3 bases and 2 bases, with 8 bases remaining between them. The length of the CDR3 is 14 residues. CDR3 coding DNA: TGTGCCAGCAGTTTTTTGGGGGGCAATCAGCCCCAGCATTTT. This encodes CASSFLGGNQPQHF.

This clonotype was recorded at least ten times. The rearrangement links TRBV10-3 to TRBJ1-1; TRBD1 agrees at 9 bases. In germline, CDR1 is ENHRY, CDR2 SYGVKD. J gave up 5 bases and V 4 bases, and 8 bases lay outside the gene matches. This CDR3 has 15 residues. The CDR3 nucleotides are TGTGCCATCAGTGCTAGGGACAGGGATGAGACTGAAGCTTTCTTT. Residues: CAISARDRDETEAFF.

This clonotype was seen only a few times. V usage is TRBV6-6 and J usage is TRBJ2-7; 9 bases line up with TRBD1. V dropped 0 bases and J dropped 4; count of bases not matched to a gene: 7. Germline V CDR1 and CDR2: MNHNY, SVGAGI (reference sequence). The CDR3 length is 16 residues. The CDR3 loop reads CASSYSSRTGAYEQYF. The CDR3 nucleotides read TGTGCCAGCAGTTACTCCTCGAGGACAGGGGCATACGAGCAGTACTTC.